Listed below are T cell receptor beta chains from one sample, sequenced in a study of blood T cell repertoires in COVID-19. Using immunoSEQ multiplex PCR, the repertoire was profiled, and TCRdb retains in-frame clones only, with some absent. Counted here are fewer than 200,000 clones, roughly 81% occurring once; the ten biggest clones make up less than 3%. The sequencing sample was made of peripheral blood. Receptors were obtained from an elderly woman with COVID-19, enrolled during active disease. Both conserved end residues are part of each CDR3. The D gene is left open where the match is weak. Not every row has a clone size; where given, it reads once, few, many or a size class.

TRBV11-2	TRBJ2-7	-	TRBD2	TGTGCCAGCAGCTTAGCGTGGACTAGCGACGAGCAGTACTTC	CASSLAWTSDEQYF
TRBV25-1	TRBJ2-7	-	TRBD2	TGTGCCAGCAGTTTACTAGCGGGAGTAACCTACGAGCAGTACTTC	CASSLLAGVTYEQYF
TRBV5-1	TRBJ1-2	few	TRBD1	TGCGCCAGCAGCTTGGATTGGGGGACAGGTGGCTACACCTTC	CASSLDWGTGGYTF
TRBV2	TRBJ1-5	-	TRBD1	TGTGCCAGCAGCGGACAGGGAGATCAGCCCCAGCATTTT	CASSGQGDQPQHF
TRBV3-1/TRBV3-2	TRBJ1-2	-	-	TGTGCCAGCAGCCAAGGCCCCGAGGGCTACACCTTC	CASSQGPEGYTF
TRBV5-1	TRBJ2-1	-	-	TGCGCCAGCAGAAATACAGGGAGCTCCTACAATGAGCAGTTCTTC	CASRNTGSSYNEQFF
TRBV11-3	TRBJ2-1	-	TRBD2	TGTGCCAGCAGCTTGGGACTAGCGGATTACAATGAGCAGTTCTTC	CASSLGLADYNEQFF
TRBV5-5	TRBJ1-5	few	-	TGTGCCAGCAGCTTGTGGCAGGGTAGCAATCAGCCCCAGCATTTT	CASSLWQGSNQPQHF
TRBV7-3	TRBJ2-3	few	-	TGTGCCACCTCGCGAGGGGGTAGCACAGATACGCAGTATTTT	CATSRGGSTDTQYF
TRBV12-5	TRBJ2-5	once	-	TGTGCTAGTGGTTTGGGAGTTCAAGAGACCCAGTACTTC	CASGLGVQETQYF
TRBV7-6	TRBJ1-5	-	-	TGTGCCAGCAGCTTAGTCGCGGATCAGCCCCAGCATTTT	CASSLVADQPQHF
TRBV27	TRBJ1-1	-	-	TGTGCCAGCAGTTTATGGATGACAGGAAAGACTGAAGCTTTCTTT	CASSLWMTGKTEAFF
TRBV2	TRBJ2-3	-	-	TGTGCCAGCAGTGAAAGGCAACTAGGAGATACGCAGTATTTT	CASSERQLGDTQYF
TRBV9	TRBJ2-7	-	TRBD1	TGTGCCAGCAGCGTAGGACAGGGGGCGCGTCAGTACTTC	CASSVGQGARQYF
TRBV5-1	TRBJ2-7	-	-	TGCGCCAGCAACGAAGCCCCAGGGGTCGCCTACGAGCAGTACTTC	CASNEAPGVAYEQYF
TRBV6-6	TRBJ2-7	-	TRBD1	TGTGCCAGCAATCCCCGGGACAGGGCCACCTACGAGCAGTACTTC	CASNPRDRATYEQYF
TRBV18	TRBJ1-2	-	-	TGTGCCAGCTCACCACCCGGCAGGGTGAGTGGCTACACCTTC	CASSPPGRVSGYTF
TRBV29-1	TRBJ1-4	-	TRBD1	TGCAGCGTAGGACAGGGGGAACTGTTTTTT	CSVGQGELFF
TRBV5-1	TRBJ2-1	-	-	TGCGCCAGCAGCTATCAGGGTGGTGAGCAGTTCTTC	CASSYQGGEQFF
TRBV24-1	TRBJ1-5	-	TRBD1	TGTGCCACCAGTGATTTCCGACAGGGTGATCAGCCCCAGCATTTT	CATSDFRQGDQPQHF
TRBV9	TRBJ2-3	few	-	TGTGCCAGCAGGAAGGGGGATACGCAGTATTTT	CASRKGDTQYF
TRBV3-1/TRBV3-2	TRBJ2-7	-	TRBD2	TGTGCCAGCAGCCAAATCGCGGCGGGGGTTCGGAACGAGCAGTACTTC	CASSQIAAGVRNEQYF
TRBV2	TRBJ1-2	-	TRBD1	TGTGCCAGCACTTTCCCAGGGGGGTCGGCCAACTATGGCTACACCTTC	CASTFPGGSANYGYTF
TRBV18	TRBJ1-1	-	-	TGTGCCAGCTCAAAAAACAGGGCGGAAGCTTTCTTT	CASSKNRAEAFF
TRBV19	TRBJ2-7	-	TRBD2	TGTGCCAGTAGTACCGCGGAGCGGGAGGGACGAGAGCAGTACTTC	CASSTAEREGREQYF
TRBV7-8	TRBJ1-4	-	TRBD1	TGTGCCAGCAGCGTCCGGGACAGGCTTAATGAAAAACTGTTTTTT	CASSVRDRLNEKLFF
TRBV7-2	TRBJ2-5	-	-	TGTGCCAGCAAGCCGCTCCTAGGCCAAGGCAGAGAGACCCAGTACTTC	CASKPLLGQGRETQYF
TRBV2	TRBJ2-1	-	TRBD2	TGTGCCAGCAGGGGACGGGCGACTAGCGGGGACAATGAGCAGTTCTTC	CASRGRATSGDNEQFF
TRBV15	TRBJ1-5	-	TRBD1	TGTGCCACCAGCAGAGGCGGGACAGGGAACCAGCCCCAGCATTTT	CATSRGGTGNQPQHF
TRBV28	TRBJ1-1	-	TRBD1	TGTGCCAGCAGAGGGGGCGGATTGAACACTGAAGCTTTCTTT	CASRGGGLNTEAFF
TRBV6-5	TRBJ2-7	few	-	TGTGGAGAGGCAGTTTTTATCTACGAGCAGTACTTC	CGEAVFIYEQYF
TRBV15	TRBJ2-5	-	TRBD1	TGTGCCACCAGCTTGGACAGGGCTAAGACCCAGTACTTC	CATSLDRAKTQYF
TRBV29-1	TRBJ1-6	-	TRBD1	TGCAGCGTTTCTTTAGGGACAGATAATTCACCCCTCCACTTT	CSVSLGTDNSPLHF
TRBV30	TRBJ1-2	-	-	TGTGCCTGGAGTGGTACAGGGAAGTATGGCTACACCTTC	CAWSGTGKYGYTF
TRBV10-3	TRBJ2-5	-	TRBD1	TGTGCCATCAGGGGGACAGCGAAAGAGACCCAGTACTTC	CAIRGTAKETQYF
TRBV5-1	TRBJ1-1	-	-	TGCGCCAGCAGCTCGGGGAAGAACACTGAAGCTTTCTTT	CASSSGKNTEAFF
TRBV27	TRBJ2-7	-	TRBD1	TGTGCCAGCAGCCGGACAGGGATCCCCTACGAGCAGTACTTC	CASSRTGIPYEQYF
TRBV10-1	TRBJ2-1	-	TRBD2	TGCGCCAGCAGTGAGGGTCCGGGACTAGCGGGAGGACCACTATACAATGAGCAGTTCTTC	CASSEGPGLAGGPLYNEQFF
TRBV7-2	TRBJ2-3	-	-	TGTGCCAGCAGCCCGATGGAGGACACAGATACGCAGTATTTT	CASSPMEDTDTQYF
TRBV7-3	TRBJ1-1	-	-	TGTGCCAGCAGCTTAACCCGTGAGGGGAACACTGAAGCTTTCTTT	CASSLTREGNTEAFF
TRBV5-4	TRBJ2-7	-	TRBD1	TGTGCCAGCAGCTTGGGGCAGGGGGTGGGTTACGAGCAGTACTTC	CASSLGQGVGYEQYF
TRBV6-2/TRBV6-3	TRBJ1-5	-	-	TGTGCCAGCAGTTACTCATTAGGGGTCAGCAATCAGCCCCAGCATTTT	CASSYSLGVSNQPQHF
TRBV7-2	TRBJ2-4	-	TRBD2	TGTGCCAGCAGCTTAGCGCATACTAGCGGAAACATTCAGTACTTC	CASSLAHTSGNIQYF
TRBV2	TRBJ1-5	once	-	TGTGCCAGCGGGGGAGGGCAGGATCAGCCCCAGCATTTT	CASGGGQDQPQHF
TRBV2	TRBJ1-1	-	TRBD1	TGTGCCAGCAGGGTGGGACAGAGACTTACTGAAGCTTTCTTT	CASRVGQRLTEAFF
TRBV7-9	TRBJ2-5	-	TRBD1	TGTGTCTCAGGGGGACCGTACCAAGAGACCCAGTACTTC	CVSGGPYQETQYF
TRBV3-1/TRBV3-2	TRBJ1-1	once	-	TGTGCCAGCAGCCAAGGGAGAGAAACTGAAGCTTTCTTT	CASSQGRETEAFF
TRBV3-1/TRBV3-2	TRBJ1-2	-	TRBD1	TGTGCCAGCAGCCTGAACAGGGGGAACCTCGGTGGCTACACCTTC	CASSLNRGNLGGYTF
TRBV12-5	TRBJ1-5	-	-	TGTGCTAGTGGTTTGATCGCAGGGGTGACCCCCCAGCATTTT	CASGLIAGVTPQHF
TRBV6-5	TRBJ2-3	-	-	TGTGCCACCAACAGGGCCGATGGGGTTACGCAGTATTTT	CATNRADGVTQYF
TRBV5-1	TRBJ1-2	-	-	TGCGCCAGCAGCACCCGGGATTCCTATGGCTACACCTTC	CASSTRDSYGYTF
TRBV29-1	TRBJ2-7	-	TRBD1	TGCAGCGTTGAAAAGGGGACAGGGTCCTACGAGCAGTACTTC	CSVEKGTGSYEQYF
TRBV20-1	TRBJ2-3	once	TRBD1	TGCAGTGCTAGTCAAGGGGGCGGCACAGATACGCAGTATTTT	CSASQGGGTDTQYF
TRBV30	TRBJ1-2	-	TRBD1	TGTGCCTGGAGTGTGCGGAGGGGGCCGACTAACTATGGCTACACCTTC	CAWSVRRGPTNYGYTF
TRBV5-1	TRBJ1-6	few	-	TGCGCCAGCAAAAGGAGGGTCTCCTATAATTCACCCCTCCACTTT	CASKRRVSYNSPLHF
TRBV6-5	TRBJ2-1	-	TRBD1	TGTGCCAGCAGTAAAACAGGGGGCTCCTACAATGAGCAGTTCTTC	CASSKTGGSYNEQFF
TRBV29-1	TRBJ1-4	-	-	TGCAGCGTTGAAGATCGAAAGGGAGGTGAAAAACTGTTTTTT	CSVEDRKGGEKLFF
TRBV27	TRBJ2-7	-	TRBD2	TGTGCCTTGGGGCGGGAGGGCCTCTACGAGCAGTACTTC	CALGREGLYEQYF
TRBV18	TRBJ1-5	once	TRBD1	TGTGCCAGCACAGGAGTGGACAGGAGGAATACTAATCAGCCCCAGCATTTT	CASTGVDRRNTNQPQHF
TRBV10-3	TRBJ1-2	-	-	TGTGCCATCAGTGAAGGTGACATCCGAAACTATGGCTACACCTTC	CAISEGDIRNYGYTF